A single TCR beta chain is shown here with its context. Its target is not known. This sample is drawn from a study of T cells in Graves' hyperthyroidism and ophthalmopathy. It was uncontrolled infection, other autoimmune disease, pregnancy or lactation that excluded patients. The diagnoses drew upon clinical symptoms, serum thyroxine and TRAb, thyroid ultrasound and orbital computed tomography. Whole-study findings and limits: Classification by a 13 V-J model distinguished ophthalmopathy from stable hyperthyroidism.

V gave up 2 bases and J gave up 2 bases; unmatched junction bases: 2. CDR1 SQVTM and CDR2 ANQGSEA come from the germline V gene. The CDR3 sequence is 15 residues long. What was amplified from RNA transcripts were TCR beta CDR3 regions. Researchers ran a first-round RT-PCR on the TCR CDR3 using the HTBI primer set. TCRdb recomputed calls from the multiplex PCR reads with MiXCR, one row per CDR3 protein. The sample carries 500,000 to 650,000 distinct CDR3 sequences, around 50% recorded once. This TCR was sampled from an adult woman with Graves' disease, either hyperthyroidism or ophthalmopathy (not recorded which). Sequencing was done on a sample of peripheral blood or thyroid tissue (not recorded which). The chain couples TRBV29-1 to TRBJ1-4; 10 nucleotides line up with TRBD1. The CDR3 region has the DNA TGCAGCGTTGAAAGGACAGGGGGTACTAATGAAAAACTGTTTTTT. Its translation: CSVERTGGTNEKLFF.